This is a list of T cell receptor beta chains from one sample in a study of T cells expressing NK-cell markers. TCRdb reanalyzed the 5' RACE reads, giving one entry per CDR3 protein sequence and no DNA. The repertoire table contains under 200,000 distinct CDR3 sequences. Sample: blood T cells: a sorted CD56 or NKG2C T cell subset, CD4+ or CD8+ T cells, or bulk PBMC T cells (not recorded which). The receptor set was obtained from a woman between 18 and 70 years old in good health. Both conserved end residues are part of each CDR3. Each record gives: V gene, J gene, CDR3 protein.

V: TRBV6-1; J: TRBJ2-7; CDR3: CASSDWSGTFEQYF
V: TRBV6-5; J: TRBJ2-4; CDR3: CASSYTSGGGTAKNIQYF
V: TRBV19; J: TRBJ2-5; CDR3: CASSRGETQYF
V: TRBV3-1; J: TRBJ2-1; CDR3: CASSQVGGSEQFF
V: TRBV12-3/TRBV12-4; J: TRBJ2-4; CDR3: CASSSGTGGAKNIQYF
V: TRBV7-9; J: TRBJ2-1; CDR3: CASSPTSGAANEQFF
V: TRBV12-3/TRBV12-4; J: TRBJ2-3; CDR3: CASSPQQYTDTQYF
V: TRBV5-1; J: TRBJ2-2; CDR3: CASSSPSGRSTGELFF
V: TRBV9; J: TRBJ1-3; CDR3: CASSAQTIRSSGNTIYF
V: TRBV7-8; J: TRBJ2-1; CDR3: CASSWDRGYNEQFF
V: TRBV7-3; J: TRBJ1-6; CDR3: CASSLNPPGHNSPLHF
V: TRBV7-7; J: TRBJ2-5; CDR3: CASRLGPSTTVGSQYF
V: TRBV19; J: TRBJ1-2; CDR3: CASSTGQGSGYTF
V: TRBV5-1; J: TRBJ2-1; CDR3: CASRLAGEFDEQFF
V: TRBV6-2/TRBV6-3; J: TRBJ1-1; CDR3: CASILGGTNTEAFF
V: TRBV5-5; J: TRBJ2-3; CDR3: CASSLAPGTKDTQYF
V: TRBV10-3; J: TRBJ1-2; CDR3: CAISGAGANYGYTF
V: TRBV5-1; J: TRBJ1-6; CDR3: CASSLKVMGSASPLHF
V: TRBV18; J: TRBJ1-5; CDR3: CASSPSQGVNQPQHF
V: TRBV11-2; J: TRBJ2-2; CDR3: CASSPMSTGELFF
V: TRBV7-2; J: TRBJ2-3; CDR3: CASTAGGPPDTQYF
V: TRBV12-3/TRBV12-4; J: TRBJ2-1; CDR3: CASSLMASGNNEQFF
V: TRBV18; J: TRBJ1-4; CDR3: CASSPTAPTNEKLFF
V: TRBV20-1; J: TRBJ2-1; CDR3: CSARGPGVSYNEQFF
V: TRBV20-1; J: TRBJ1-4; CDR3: CSAEGGGGNEKLFF
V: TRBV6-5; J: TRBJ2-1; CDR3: CASSYRPLAGFNEQFF
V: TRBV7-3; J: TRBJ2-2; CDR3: CASSLGAGHTGELFF
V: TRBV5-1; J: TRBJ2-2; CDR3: CASSAGLGDTGELFF
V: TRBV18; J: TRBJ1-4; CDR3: CASSPEYDRGGEKLFF
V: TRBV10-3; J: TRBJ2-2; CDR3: CAIKAGVGELFF
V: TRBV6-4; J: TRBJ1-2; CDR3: CASKGSANGGGSYTF
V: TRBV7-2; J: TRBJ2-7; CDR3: CASSSIRTISYEQYF
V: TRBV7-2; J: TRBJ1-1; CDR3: CASSSRVSQNTEAFF
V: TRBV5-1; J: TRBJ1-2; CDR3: CASSHGTGNGYTF